This T cell receptor beta chain was sequenced in a study of cytomegalovirus exposure and HLA in healthy donors. A multiplex PCR was run with 60 Vbeta primers and 13 Jbeta primers. TCRdb's copy holds only in-frame clones and misses some; the assay was immunoSEQ multiplex PCR. The repertoire holds about 43,000 clones, with under 60% as singletons. V shed 5 bases, J shed 5 bases, and the junction held 12 bases outside the gene matches. CDR1 MDHEN and CDR2 SYDVKM come from the germline V gene. CDR3 length equals 17 residues. The material sequenced was PBMCs. The chain employs TRBV28 and TRBJ2-7; 13 bases are shared with TRBD2. This receptor was taken from a man aged 55 to 70 in good health and CMV-seronegative. The CDR3 spells CASSRGTSGIPRDEQYF. The CDR3 nucleotides are TGTGCCAGCAGTAGGGGGACTAGCGGGATCCCTCGGGACGAGCAGTACTTC.